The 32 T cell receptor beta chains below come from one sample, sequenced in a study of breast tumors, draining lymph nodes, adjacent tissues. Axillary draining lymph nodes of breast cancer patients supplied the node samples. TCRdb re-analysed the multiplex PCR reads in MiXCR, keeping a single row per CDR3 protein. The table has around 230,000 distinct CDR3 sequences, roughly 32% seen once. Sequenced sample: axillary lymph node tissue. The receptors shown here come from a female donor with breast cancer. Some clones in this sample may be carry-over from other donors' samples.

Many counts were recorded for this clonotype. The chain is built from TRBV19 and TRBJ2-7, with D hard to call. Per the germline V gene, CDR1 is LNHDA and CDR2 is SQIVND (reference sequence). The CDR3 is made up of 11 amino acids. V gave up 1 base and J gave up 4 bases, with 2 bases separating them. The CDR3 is CASSIGYEQYF. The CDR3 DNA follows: TGTGCCAGTAGTATAGGATACGAGCAGTACTTC.

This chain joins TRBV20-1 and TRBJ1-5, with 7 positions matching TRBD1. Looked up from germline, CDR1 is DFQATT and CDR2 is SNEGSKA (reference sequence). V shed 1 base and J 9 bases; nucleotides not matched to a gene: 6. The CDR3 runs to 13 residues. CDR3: CSARAGGGLPQHF. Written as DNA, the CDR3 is TGCAGTGCTAGAGCAGGGGGGGGCTTGCCCCAGCATTTT.

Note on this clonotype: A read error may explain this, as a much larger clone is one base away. CDR3 nucleotides: TGTGCCGGCAGCTTAGGGCGGGTTGGCAATGAGCAGTTCTTC. Its protein product is CAGSLGRVGNEQFF. The rearrangement uses TRBV11-3 and TRBJ2-1; tentatively, D is TRBD2 (5 bases). Germline V gene sequence: CDR1 SGHNT, CDR2 YENEEA. The CDR3 contains 14 residues.

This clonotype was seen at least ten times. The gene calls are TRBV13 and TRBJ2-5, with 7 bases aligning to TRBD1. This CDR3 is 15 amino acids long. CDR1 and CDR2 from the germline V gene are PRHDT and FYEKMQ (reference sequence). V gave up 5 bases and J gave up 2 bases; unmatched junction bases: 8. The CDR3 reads CASSTTGNWQETQYF. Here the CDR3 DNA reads TGTGCCAGCAGCACGACAGGGAATTGGCAAGAGACCCAGTACTTC.

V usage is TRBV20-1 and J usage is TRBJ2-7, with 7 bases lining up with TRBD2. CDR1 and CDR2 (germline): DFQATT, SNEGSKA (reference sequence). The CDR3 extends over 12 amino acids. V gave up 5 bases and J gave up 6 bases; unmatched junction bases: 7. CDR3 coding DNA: TGCAGTGCTTCGGCGGGGGACCTCGAGCAGTACGTC. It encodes CSASAGDLEQYV.

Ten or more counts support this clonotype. CDR3 residues: CSANRDTNYEQYF. The CDR3 DNA reads TGCAGTGCAAACCGGGACACTAATTACGAGCAGTACTTC. This chain links TRBV20-1 with TRBJ2-7; a weak D match, TRBD1 (6 bases). This CDR3 has 13 residues. Germline V gene data show CDR1 as DFQATT and CDR2 as SNEGSKA (reference sequence). Trimming took 6 bases from V and 4 from J, leaving 16 bases between them.

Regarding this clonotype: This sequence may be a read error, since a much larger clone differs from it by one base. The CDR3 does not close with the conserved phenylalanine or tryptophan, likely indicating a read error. The CDR3 coding sequence is TGTGCCAGCAGTCACGGGGGGCGGTACGAGCAGTACCTC. As protein: CASSHGGRYEQYL. The J gene is TRBJ2-7, the V gene TRBV6-5; D is perhaps TRBD2 (7 bases). CDR1 MNHEY and CDR2 SVGAGI come from the germline V gene. There are 13 residues in the CDR3. V lost 5 bases, J lost 4 bases, and 12 bases lay in between.

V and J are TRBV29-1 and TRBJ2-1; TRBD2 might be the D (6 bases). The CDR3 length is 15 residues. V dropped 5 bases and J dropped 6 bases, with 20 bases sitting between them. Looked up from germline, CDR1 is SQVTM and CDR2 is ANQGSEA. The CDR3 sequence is CSVLIPGLGSNEQFF. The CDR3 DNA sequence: TGCAGCGTTCTTATTCCGGGACTTGGAAGCAATGAGCAGTTCTTC.

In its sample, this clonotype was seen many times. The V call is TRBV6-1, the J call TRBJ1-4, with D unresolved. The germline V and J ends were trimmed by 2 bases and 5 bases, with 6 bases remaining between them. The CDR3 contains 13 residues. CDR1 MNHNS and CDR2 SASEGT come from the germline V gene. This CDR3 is CASSEHGNEKLFF. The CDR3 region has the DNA TGTGCCAGCAGTGAACACGGAAATGAAAAACTGTTTTTT.

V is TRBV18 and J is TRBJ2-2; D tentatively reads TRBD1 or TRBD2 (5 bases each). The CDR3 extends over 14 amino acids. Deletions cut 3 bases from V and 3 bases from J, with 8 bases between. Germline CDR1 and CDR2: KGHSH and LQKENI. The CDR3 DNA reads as TGTGCCAGCTCACCCGGGACCGACACCGGGGAGCTGTTTTTT. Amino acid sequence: CASSPGTDTGELFF.

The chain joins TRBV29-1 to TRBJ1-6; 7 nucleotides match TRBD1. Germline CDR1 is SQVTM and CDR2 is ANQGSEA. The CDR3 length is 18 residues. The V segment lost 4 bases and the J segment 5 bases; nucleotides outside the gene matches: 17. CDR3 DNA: TGCAGCGTTGGACAGGGAGACTACGAGGGACAGAATAATTCACCCCTCCACTTT. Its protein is CSVGQGDYEGQNNSPLHF.

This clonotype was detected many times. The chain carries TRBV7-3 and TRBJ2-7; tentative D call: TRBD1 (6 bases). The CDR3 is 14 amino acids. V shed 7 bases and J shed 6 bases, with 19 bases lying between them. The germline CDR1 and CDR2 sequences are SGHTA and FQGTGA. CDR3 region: CASTFSRGWGEQYF. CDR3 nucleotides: TGTGCCAGCACCTTCTCCAGGGGTTGGGGCGAGCAGTACTTC.

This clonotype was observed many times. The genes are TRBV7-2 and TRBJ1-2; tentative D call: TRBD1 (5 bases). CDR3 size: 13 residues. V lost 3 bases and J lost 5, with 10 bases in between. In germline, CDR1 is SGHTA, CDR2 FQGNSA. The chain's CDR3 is CASSLSGGYGYTF. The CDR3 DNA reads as TGTGCCAGCAGCTTGTCCGGGGGATATGGCTACACCTTC. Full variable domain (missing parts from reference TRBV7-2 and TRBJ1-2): GAGVSQSPSNKVTEKGKDVELRCDPISGHTALYWYRQSLGQGLEFLIYFQGNSAPDKSGLPSDRFSAERTGGSVSTLTIQRTQQEDSAVYLCASSLSGGYGYTFGSGTRLTVV.

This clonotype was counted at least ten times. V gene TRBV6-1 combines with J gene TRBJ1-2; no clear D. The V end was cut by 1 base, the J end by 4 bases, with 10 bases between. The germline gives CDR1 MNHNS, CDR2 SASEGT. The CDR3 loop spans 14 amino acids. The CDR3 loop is CASSEVGEIYGYTF. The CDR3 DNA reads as TGTGCCAGCAGTGAAGTCGGCGAAATCTATGGCTACACCTTC.

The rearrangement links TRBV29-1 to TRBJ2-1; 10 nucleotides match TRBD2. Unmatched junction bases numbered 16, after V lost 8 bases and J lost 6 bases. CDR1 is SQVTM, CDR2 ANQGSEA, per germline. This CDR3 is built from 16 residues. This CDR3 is CSSRITSGMGPNEQFF. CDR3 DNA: TGCAGCAGTCGTATAACTAGCGGGATGGGACCCAATGAGCAGTTCTTC.

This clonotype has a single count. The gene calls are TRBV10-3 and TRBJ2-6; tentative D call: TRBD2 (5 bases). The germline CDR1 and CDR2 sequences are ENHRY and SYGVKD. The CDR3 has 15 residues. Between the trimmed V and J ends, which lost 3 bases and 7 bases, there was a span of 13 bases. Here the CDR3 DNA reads TGTGCCATCAGTGATAGGTTAGCTAGCGCCAACGTCCTGACTTTC. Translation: CAISDRLASANVLTF.

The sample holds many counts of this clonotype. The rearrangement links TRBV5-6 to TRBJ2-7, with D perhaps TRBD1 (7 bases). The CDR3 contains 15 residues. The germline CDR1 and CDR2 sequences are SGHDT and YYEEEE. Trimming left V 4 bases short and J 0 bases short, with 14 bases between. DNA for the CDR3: TGTGCCAGCAGCCCGGGACAGACTAGCTCCTACGAGCAGTACTTC. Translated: CASSPGQTSSYEQYF.

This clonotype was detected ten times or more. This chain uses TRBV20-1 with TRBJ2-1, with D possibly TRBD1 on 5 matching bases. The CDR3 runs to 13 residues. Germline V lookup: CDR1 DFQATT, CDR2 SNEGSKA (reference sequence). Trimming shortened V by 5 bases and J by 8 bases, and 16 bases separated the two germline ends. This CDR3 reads CSAPQGNLDEQFF. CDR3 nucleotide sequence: TGCAGTGCTCCGCAGGGTAATTTGGATGAGCAGTTCTTC.

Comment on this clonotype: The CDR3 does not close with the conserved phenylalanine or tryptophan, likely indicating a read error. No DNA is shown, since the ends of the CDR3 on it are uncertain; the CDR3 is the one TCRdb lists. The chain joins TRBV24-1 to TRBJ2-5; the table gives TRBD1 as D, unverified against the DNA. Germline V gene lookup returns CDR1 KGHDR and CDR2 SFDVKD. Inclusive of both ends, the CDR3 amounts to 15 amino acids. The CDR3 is CATSDRDGRPGAQDL.

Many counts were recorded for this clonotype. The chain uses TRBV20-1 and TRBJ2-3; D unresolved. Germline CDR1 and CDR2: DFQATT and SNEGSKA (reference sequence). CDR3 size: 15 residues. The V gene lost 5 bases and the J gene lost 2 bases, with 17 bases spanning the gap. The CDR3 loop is CSAPITKTITDTQYF. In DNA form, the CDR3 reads TGCAGTGCTCCAATCACCAAGACGATCACAGATACGCAGTATTTT.

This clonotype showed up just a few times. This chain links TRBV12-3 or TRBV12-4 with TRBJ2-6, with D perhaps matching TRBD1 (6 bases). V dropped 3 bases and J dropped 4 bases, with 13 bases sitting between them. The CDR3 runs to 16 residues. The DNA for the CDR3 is TGTGCCAGCAGTTTCGCAGGGGCCGGGGGGGCCAACGTCCTGACTTTC. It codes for CASSFAGAGGANVLTF.

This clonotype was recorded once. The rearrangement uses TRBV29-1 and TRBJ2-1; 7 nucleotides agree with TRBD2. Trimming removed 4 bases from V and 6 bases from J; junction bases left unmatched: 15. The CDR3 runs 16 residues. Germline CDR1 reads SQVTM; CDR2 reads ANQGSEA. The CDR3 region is CSVGGTIGSPANEQFF. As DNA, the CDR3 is TGCAGCGTTGGAGGGACTATCGGGAGCCCCGCCAATGAGCAGTTCTTC.

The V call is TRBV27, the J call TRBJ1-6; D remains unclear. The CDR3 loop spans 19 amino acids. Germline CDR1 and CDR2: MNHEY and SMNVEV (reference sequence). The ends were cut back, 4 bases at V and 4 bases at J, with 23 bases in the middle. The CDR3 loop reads CASSSLITHAPFYNSPLHF. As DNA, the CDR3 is TGTGCCAGCAGTTCCCTCATTACTCATGCCCCTTTTTATAATTCACCCCTCCACTTT.

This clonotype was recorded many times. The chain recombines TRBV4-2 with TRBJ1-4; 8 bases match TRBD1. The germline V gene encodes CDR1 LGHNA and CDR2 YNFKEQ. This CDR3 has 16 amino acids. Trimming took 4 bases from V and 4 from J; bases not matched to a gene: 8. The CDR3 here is CASSRAGQGGNEKLFF. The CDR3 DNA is TGTGCCAGCAGCCGGGCTGGACAGGGTGGTAATGAAAAACTGTTTTTT.

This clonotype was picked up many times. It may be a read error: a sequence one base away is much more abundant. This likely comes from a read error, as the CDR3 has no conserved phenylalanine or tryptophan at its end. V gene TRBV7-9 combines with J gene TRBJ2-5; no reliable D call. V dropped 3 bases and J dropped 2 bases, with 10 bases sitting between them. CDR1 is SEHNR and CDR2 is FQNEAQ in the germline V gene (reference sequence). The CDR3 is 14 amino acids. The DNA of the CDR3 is TGTGCCAGCAGCTTCAGGCAGGAACAAGAGACCCAGTACCTC. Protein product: CASSFRQEQETQYL.

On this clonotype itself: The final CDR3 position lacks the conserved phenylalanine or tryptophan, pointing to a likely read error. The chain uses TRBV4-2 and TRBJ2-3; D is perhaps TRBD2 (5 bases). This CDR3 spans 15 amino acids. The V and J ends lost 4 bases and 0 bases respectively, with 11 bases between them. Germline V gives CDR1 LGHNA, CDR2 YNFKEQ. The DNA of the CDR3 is TGTGCCAGCAGCCGAGCGGCGACTAGCACAGATACGCAGTATGTT. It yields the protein CASSRAATSTDTQYV.

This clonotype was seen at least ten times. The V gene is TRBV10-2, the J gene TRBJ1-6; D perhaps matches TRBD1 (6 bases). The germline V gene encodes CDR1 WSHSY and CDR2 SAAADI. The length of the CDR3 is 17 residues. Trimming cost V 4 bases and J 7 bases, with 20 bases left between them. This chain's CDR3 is CASSARKGGGRNSPLHF. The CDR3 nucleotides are TGCGCCAGCAGTGCGCGAAAAGGGGGGGGGAGGAATTCACCCCTCCACTTT.

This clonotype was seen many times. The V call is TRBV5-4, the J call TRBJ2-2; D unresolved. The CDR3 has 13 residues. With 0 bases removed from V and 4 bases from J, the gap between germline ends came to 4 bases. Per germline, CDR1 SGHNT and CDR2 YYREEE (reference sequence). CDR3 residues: CASSLGVTGELFF. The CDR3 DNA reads TGTGCCAGCAGCTTGGGGGTCACCGGGGAGCTGTTTTTT.

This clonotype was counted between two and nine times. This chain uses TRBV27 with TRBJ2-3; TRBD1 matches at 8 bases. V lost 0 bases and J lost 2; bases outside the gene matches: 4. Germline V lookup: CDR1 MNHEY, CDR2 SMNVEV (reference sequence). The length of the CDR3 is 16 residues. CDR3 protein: CASSLSVQGATDTQYF. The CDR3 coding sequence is TGTGCCAGCAGTTTATCGGTCCAGGGGGCCACAGATACGCAGTATTTT.

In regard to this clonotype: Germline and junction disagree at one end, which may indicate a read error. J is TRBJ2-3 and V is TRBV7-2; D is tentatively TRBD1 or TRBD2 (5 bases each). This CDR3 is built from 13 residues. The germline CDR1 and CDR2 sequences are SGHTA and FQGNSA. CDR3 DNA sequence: TGTGCCGGCAGCTCCATGACCTGGGACACGCAGTATTTT. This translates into CAGSSMTWDTQYF.

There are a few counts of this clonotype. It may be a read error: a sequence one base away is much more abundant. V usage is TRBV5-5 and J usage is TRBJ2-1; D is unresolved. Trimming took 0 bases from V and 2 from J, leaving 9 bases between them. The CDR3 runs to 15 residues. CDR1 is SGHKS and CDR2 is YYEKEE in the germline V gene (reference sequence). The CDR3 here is CASSLGGTTYNEQFF. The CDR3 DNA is TGTGCCAGCAGCTTGGGTGGCACAACCTACAATGAGCAGTTCTTC.

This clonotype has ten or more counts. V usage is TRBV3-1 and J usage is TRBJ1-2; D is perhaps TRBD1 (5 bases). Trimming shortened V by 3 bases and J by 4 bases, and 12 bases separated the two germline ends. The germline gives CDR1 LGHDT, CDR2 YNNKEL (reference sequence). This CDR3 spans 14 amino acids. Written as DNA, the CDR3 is TGTGCCAGCAGCCACTACCGGGACGGCTATGGCTACACCTTC. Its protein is CASSHYRDGYGYTF. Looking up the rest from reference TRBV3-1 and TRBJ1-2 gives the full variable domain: DTAVSQTPKYLVTQMGNDKSIKCEQNLGHDTMYWYKQDSKKFLKIMFSYNNKELIINETVPNRFSPKSPDKAHLNLHINSLELGDSAVYFCASSHYRDGYGYTFGSGTRLTVV.